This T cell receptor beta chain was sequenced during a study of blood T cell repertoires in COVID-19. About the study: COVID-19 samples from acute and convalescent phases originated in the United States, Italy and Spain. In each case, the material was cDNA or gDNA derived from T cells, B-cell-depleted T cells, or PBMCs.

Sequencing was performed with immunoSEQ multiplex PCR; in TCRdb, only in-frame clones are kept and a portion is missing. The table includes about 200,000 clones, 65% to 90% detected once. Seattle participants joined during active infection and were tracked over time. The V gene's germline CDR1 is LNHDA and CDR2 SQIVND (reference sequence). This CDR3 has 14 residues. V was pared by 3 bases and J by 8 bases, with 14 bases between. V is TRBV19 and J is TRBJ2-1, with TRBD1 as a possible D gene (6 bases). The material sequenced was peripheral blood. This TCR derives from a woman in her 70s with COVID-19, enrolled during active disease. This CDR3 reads CASSMGRPGDEQFF. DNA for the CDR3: TGTGCCAGTAGTATGGGACGGCCAGGGGATGAGCAGTTCTTC.